The rows below give T cell receptor beta chains drawn from one sample of a study of blood T cell repertoires in COVID-19. The assay was immunoSEQ multiplex PCR, and TCRdb's table has in-frame clones only and misses some. The sample yields a few hundred thousand clones, roughly 84% seen once. Source material: peripheral blood. These receptor sequences come from a woman aged 18-29 years with acute or convalescent COVID-19. Both conserved end residues are trimmed from each CDR3. The order of the fields is V gene, clone size, CDR3 protein. Part of the rows lack a size; the others show once, few, many or a class for expanded clones.

V: TRBV27
size: NA
CDR3: ASSLFRQGTDTQY

V: TRBV6-6
size: NA
CDR3: ASTPGLLSYNEQF

V: TRBV5-6
size: NA
CDR3: ASSFLLAGVYEQY

V: TRBV27
size: few
CDR3: ATGQGYGYT

V: TRBV7-2
size: once
CDR3: ASSRMSGLYGANVLT

V: TRBV30
size: few
CDR3: AQKKGFGLYGYT

V: TRBV28
size: NA
CDR3: ASRKGAYEQY

V: TRBV5-3
size: NA
CDR3: APSGWGNEQF

V: TRBV10-3
size: NA
CDR3: AIRHTGTEGPNYGYT

V: TRBV19
size: NA
CDR3: ASSTALAGDPGGNEQF

V: TRBV5-4
size: NA
CDR3: ASASGSGSPYNEQF